The present entry profiles one TCR beta chain with its context. Donors were healthy HIV-negative adults without recently reported acute infections or vaccinations. All the donors were Caucasian adults who lived in Nashville, Tennessee. Using immunoSEQ multiplex PCR, the repertoire was profiled, and TCRdb retains in-frame clones only, with some absent. This table holds millions of clones, 85% to 95% found once. V gave up 4 bases and J gave up 0 bases, with 4 bases separating them. Per the germline V gene, CDR1 is SQVTM and CDR2 is ANQGSEA. The CDR3 contains 12 residues. This specimen belongs to a study of shared clonotypes between healthy human individuals.

The sample consisted of naive CD4+ T cells sorted from blood. The subset was: CD45RA+ positively selected. This chain uses TRBV29-1 with TRBJ1-5; D not certain. The clonotype comes from a man aged 18-30 years in good health. CDR3 amino acids: CSVVVSNQPQHF. The CDR3 nucleotides are TGCAGCGTTGTGGTTAGCAATCAGCCCCAGCATTTT.